The 3 T cell receptor beta chains in this list originate from one sample, sequenced in a study of T cell clonality in common variable immunodeficiency. The protocol was immunoSEQ multiplex PCR, while the TCRdb copy is restricted to in-frame clones and leaves out a portion. Recorded here are under 35,000 clones, none singletons. Sequenced sample: peripheral blood mononuclear cells. These receptors all stem from a person aged 18 to 75 in good health.

This clone was picked up many times. The read is 3 residues too short to cover the CDR3 end, so that end is filled in from the germline J gene. J is TRBJ1-5 and V is TRBV14; 9 bases fit TRBD1. Germline CDR1 is SGHDN and CDR2 is FVKESK. The CDR3 runs to 17 residues. V lost 2 bases, J lost 6 bases, and 11 bases stayed unmatched. The CDR3 protein is CASSQSTGGRFGQPQHF. CDR3 bases read: TGTGCCAGCAGCCAAAGTACAGGGGGCCGGTTCGGTCAGCCC. Full variable domain (missing parts from reference TRBV14 and TRBJ1-5): EAGVTQFPSHSVIEKGQTVTLRCDPISGHDNLYWYRRVMGKEIKFLLHFVKESKQDESGMPNNRFLAERTGGTYSTLKVQPAELEDSGVYFCASSQSTGGRFGQPQHFGDGTRLSIL.

This clone was recorded at least ten times. The sequenced CDR3 bases are TGTGCCAGTAGACAAGCAGGGGAGACG. This translates into CASRQAGET. The whole CDR3 sequence is CASRQAGETQYF. This rearrangement joins TRBV19 to TRBJ2-3; perhaps TRBD1 as D (6 bases). The DNA ends 3 residues before the CDR3 does, and the rest of the CDR3 is filled in from the germline J gene. Looked up from germline, CDR1 is LNHDA and CDR2 is SQIVND (reference sequence). The length of the CDR3 is 12 residues. Based on the CDR3 plus reference TRBV19 and TRBJ2-3, the full variable domain is DGGITQSPKYLFRKEGQNVTLSCEQNLNHDAMYWYRQDPGQGLRLIYYSQIVNDFQKGDIAEGYSVSREKKESFPLTVTSAQKNPTAFYLCASRQAGETQYFGPGTRLTVL.

This clone has a count of ten or more. The read ends 3 residues before the CDR3 terminus; that terminus is restored from the germline J gene. The gene calls are TRBV10-3 and TRBJ2-3, with 7 bases identical to TRBD1. The CDR3 consists of 14 residues. Germline loops: CDR1 ENHRY, CDR2 SYGVKD. CDR3 residues: CAISERDSQETQYF. CDR3 DNA, as far as it was read: TGTGCCATCAGTGAGAGGGACAGTCAAGAGACG.